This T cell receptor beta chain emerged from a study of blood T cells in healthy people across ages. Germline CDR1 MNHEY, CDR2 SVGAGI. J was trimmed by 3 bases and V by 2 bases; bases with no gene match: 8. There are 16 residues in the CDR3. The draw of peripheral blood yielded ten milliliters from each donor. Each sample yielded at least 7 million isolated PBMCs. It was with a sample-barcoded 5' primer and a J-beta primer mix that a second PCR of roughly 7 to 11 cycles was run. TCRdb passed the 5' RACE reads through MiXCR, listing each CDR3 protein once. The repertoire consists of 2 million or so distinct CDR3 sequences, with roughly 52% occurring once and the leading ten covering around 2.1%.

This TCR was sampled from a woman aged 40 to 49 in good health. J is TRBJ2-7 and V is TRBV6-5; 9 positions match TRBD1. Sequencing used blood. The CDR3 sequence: CASSYGAGTGRYEQYF. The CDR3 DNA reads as TGTGCCAGCAGTTACGGCGCCGGGACAGGGCGCTACGAGCAGTACTTC.